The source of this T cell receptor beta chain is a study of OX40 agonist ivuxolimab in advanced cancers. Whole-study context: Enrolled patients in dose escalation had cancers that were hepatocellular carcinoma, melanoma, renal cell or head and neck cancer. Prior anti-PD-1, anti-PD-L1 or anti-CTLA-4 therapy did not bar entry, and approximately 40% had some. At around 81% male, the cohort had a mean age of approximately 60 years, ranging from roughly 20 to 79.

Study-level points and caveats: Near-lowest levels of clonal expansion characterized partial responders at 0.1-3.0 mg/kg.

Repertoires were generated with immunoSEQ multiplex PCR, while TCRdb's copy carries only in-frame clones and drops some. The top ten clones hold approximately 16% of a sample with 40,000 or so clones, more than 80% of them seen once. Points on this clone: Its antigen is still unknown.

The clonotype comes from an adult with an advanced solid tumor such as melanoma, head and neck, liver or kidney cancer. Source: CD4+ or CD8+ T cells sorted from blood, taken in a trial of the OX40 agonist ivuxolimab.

The DNA for the CDR3 is TGTGCCAGCAGCAGCGAGGTTACTGAAGCTTTCTTT. Protein product: CASSSEVTEAFF. The chain couples TRBV7-9 to TRBJ1-1, with D uncertain. CDR1 and CDR2 (germline): SEHNR, FQNEAQ (reference sequence). The CDR3 extends over 12 amino acids. V was cut by 5 bases and J by 5 bases, with 9 bases left in between.